The clone carrying this TCR beta chain occurred many times. Its specificity is unknown. It was RNA transcripts that yielded the amplified TCR beta CDR3 regions. RT-PCR in the first round (using the HTBI primer set) targeted the TCR CDR3. MiXCR, run by TCRdb on the multiplex PCR reads, gives a single entry per CDR3 protein. Here the sample spans roughly 570,000 distinct CDR3 sequences, roughly 46% being singletons. Criteria for exclusion of patients were uncontrolled infection, other autoimmune disease, pregnancy or lactation. Trimming at V came to 7 bases and at J to 5 bases, leaving 10 bases not matched to a gene. The CDR3 covers 15 residues. Germline CDR1 SGHTA, CDR2 FQGNSA. This sample was included in a study of T cells in Graves' hyperthyroidism and ophthalmopathy. Broader study findings: Blood also showed most of the thyroid clonotypes that were expanded above 0.001. A median about 6.5 months before onset, the model predicted ophthalmopathy.

The receptor was isolated from an adult woman with Graves' disease, either hyperthyroidism or ophthalmopathy (not recorded which). The sequencing sample was made of peripheral blood or thyroid tissue (not recorded which). The V gene is TRBV7-2, the J gene TRBJ2-7, with 11 bases that match TRBD2. As DNA, the CDR3 is TGTGCCAGCAACCGCTCTCCGGGACTAGCGGACGAGCAGTACTTC. It specifies CASNRSPGLADEQYF.